The T cell receptor beta chain described here comes from a study of response to subunit inactivated influenza vaccine. This clonotype occurred many times. The antigen remains unidentified. Findings and limits, study-wide: It was the authors' suggestion that each seasonal influenza vaccination recruits few new T cells.

In TCRdb, the RT-PCR reads were re-called with MiXCR into one record per CDR3 protein. The sample holds about 610,000 distinct CDR3 sequences, 14% seen once. This CDR3 region has 13 residues. Trimming removed 4 bases from V and 2 bases from J, with 8 bases in between. The germline gives CDR1 SGHTA, CDR2 FQGNSA. This clonotype was sampled from a man aged 45-65 years who received an inactivated influenza vaccine. V is TRBV7-2 and J is TRBJ2-5; TRBD1 might be the D (6 bases). The sample in question was PBMCs from blood, obtained roughly 12 days after vaccination. This chain's CDR3 is CASSSDRQETQYF. The CDR3, as DNA: TGTGCCAGCAGCTCGGACAGACAAGAGACCCAGTACTTC.